The 32 T cell receptor beta chains presented below share a single source sample, sequenced in a study of control samples from healthy donors and cancer patients. Sequenced by immunoSEQ multiplex PCR; TCRdb stores in-frame clones only, minus some. The sample comprises about 160,000 clones, roughly 95% of which are singletons, and approximately 0.93% rests with the top ten. The material sequenced was blood. All receptors come from a woman aged 25 to 39 in good health.

For the CDR3, the DNA is TGTGCCAGCAGCGCAATGGAGACCCAGTACTTC. It yields the protein CASSAMETQYF. The V call is TRBV12-3 or TRBV12-4, the J call TRBJ2-5; D call uncertain. Between the trimmed V and J ends, which lost 6 bases and 5 bases, there was a span of 7 bases. CDR3 length equals 11 residues.

In DNA form, the CDR3 reads TGTGCCAGCAGCTCCCGGGACAGGGCCACCTATGGCTACACCTTC. It codes for CASSSRDRATYGYTF. This chain links TRBV5-5 with TRBJ1-2, with 9 nucleotides matching TRBD1. The CDR3 has 15 amino acids. The ends lost 3 bases at V and 4 bases at J; junction bases unmatched: 7. Per the germline V gene, CDR1 is SGHKS and CDR2 is YYEKEE (reference sequence).

J is TRBJ2-5 and V is TRBV19, with 10 bases lining up with TRBD1. V shed 1 base and J 7 bases; nucleotides not matched to a gene: 0. Per the germline V gene, CDR1 is LNHDA and CDR2 is SQIVND (reference sequence). The CDR3 length is 13 residues. The CDR3 nucleotides are TGTGCCAGTAGTATAGGGACAGGGGGGACCCAGTACTTC. Its translation is CASSIGTGGTQYF.

The gene calls are TRBV5-6 and TRBJ2-7, with 10 nucleotides matching TRBD2. V gave up 7 bases and J gave up 2 bases; unmatched junction bases: 3. Germline lookup yields CDR1 SGHDT and CDR2 YYEEEE. The CDR3 has 13 residues. The chain's CDR3 is CASQREGAYEQYF. CDR3 sequence (DNA): TGTGCCAGCCAGCGGGAGGGGGCCTACGAGCAGTACTTC.

V usage is TRBV7-3 and J usage is TRBJ2-3, with D possibly being TRBD1 or TRBD2 (6 bases each). The CDR3 has 16 residues. The ends were cut back, 2 bases at V and 4 bases at J, with 16 bases in the middle. Germline V CDR1 and CDR2: SGHTA, FQGTGA. The CDR3: CASSLVIGGGPDTQYF. The CDR3 DNA sequence: TGTGCCAGCAGCTTAGTCATTGGAGGGGGGCCAGATACGCAGTATTTT. The whole variable domain, filled in from reference TRBV7-3 and TRBJ2-3, reads GAGVSQTPSNKVTEKGKYVELRCDPISGHTALYWYRQSLGQGPEFLIYFQGTGAADDSGLPNDRFFAVRPEGSVSTLKIQRTERGDSAVYLCASSLVIGGGPDTQYFGPGTRLTVL.

Written as DNA, the CDR3 is TGTGCCAGCAGCCGACAGGAACTATGGAGCTATGGCTACACCTTC. Translation: CASSRQELWSYGYTF. The J gene is TRBJ1-2, the V gene TRBV7-9, with a possible D match to TRBD1 (6 bases). The V end lost 5 bases, the J end lost 4 bases, and 17 bases lay between the germline ends. This CDR3 is 15 amino acids long. Germline CDR1 SEHNR, CDR2 FQNEAQ (reference sequence).

The chain has TRBV5-6 and TRBJ2-1; 8 bases fit TRBD2. Germline CDR1 SGHDT, CDR2 YYEEEE. Losses at the gene ends were 0 bases for V and 2 bases for J; bases not matched to a gene: 4. The CDR3 has 16 residues. Here the CDR3 DNA reads TGTGCCAGCAGCTTGGTTCGGACTAGCACCTACAATGAGCAGTTCTTC. Its translation is CASSLVRTSTYNEQFF.

The rearrangement links TRBV14 to TRBJ1-3; D unresolved. This CDR3 contains 15 residues. Germline V gives CDR1 SGHDN, CDR2 FVKESK. The germline V and J ends were trimmed by 4 bases and 11 bases, with 21 bases remaining between them. The CDR3 region has the DNA TGTGCCAGCAGCCCTATTCAACCGGATCGGCGGGCCATATATTTT. It specifies CASSPIQPDRRAIYF.

V gene TRBV24-1 combines with J gene TRBJ2-2, with D perhaps matching TRBD2 (5 bases). Germline CDR1 KGHDR, CDR2 SFDVKD. Trimming took 12 bases from V and 4 from J, leaving 14 bases between them. There are 13 residues in the CDR3. The CDR3 DNA reads TGTGCCTCCTCAAATGGACTCACCGGGGAGCTGTTTTTT. It translates to CASSNGLTGELFF.

This clone was counted once. The V gene is TRBV19, the J gene TRBJ2-5; 8 nucleotides agree with TRBD2. Germline V lookup: CDR1 LNHDA, CDR2 SQIVND (reference sequence). CDR3 length: 14 amino acids. V lost 6 bases to trimming and J lost 4 bases; unmatched junction nucleotides: 7. Written as DNA, the CDR3 is TGTGCCAGTAGCGGAGGACTAGCAACAGAGACCCAGTACTTC. This encodes CASSGGLATETQYF.

This chain's CDR3 is CASSYLMAHEQFF. As DNA, the CDR3 is TGTGCCAGCAGTTACTTGATGGCCCATGAGCAGTTCTTC. The rearrangement uses TRBV6-5 and TRBJ2-1; the D is unclear. The germline V and J ends were trimmed by 1 base and 8 bases, with 9 bases remaining between them. The germline gives CDR1 MNHEY, CDR2 SVGAGI. CDR3 length: 13 residues.

The chain links TRBV27 to TRBJ1-4; unclear D gene. This CDR3 is 15 amino acids long. CDR1 is MNHEY and CDR2 is SMNVEV in the germline V gene (reference sequence). Trimming pared 4 bases from V and 3 bases from J, leaving 12 bases between. In DNA, the CDR3 is TGTGCCAGCAGTTCACTAGAGGGTGCTAATGAAAAACTGTTTTTT. Translated: CASSSLEGANEKLFF.

V usage is TRBV6-5 and J usage is TRBJ2-1; 12 nucleotides match TRBD2. This CDR3 is 15 amino acids long. Losses at the gene ends were 6 bases for V and 4 bases for J; bases not matched to a gene: 4. The V gene's germline CDR1 is MNHEY and CDR2 SVGAGI. The CDR3 nucleotides are TGTGCCAGCAGCTTGACTAGCGGGGGTTACAATGAGCAGTTCTTC. It is translated as CASSLTSGGYNEQFF.

V is TRBV9 and J is TRBJ1-1; D possibly corresponds to TRBD1 (5 bases). Looked up from germline, CDR1 is SGDLS and CDR2 is YYNGEE. The V end lost 4 bases, the J end lost 4 bases, and 8 bases lay between the germline ends. The CDR3 extends over 12 amino acids. The CDR3 reads CASSYDSTEAFF. The CDR3 DNA is TGTGCCAGCAGCTACGACAGCACTGAAGCTTTCTTT.

The rearrangement links TRBV28 to TRBJ1-5; TRBD1 matches 8 bases. Trimming at V came to 4 bases and at J to 0 bases, leaving 5 bases not matched to a gene. The CDR3 is 16 residues long. Germline loops: CDR1 MDHEN, CDR2 SYDVKM. Here the CDR3 reads CASSYMGQVSNQPQHF. The CDR3 region has the DNA TGTGCCAGCAGTTATATGGGACAGGTTAGCAATCAGCCCCAGCATTTT.

This clone has a single count. V gene TRBV5-8 combines with J gene TRBJ2-1, with TRBD1 matching over 11 bases. This CDR3 is 18 amino acids long. Germline assignment: CDR1 SGHTS and CDR2 YDEGEE. V lost 4 bases, J lost 1 base, and 10 bases stayed unmatched. The CDR3 nucleotides read TGTGCCAGCAGCCCGGGACAGGGGGTAAGTTGGTCCTACAATGAGCAGTTCTTC. This encodes CASSPGQGVSWSYNEQFF.

The rearrangement links TRBV5-1 to TRBJ1-2; 9 positions match TRBD1. This CDR3 comprises 14 residues. The V gene's germline CDR1 is SGHRS and CDR2 YFSETQ. V gave up 2 bases and J gave up 4 bases; unmatched junction bases: 3. The CDR3 coding sequence is TGCGCCAGCAGCTTAGGGACAGGGCTCTATGGCTACACCTTC. This encodes CASSLGTGLYGYTF.

The rearrangement uses TRBV12-3 or TRBV12-4 and TRBJ2-1; 7 bases fit TRBD2. The CDR3 totals 12 residues. CDR3 in DNA: TGTGTCGACCAGCGGGGCAACAATGAGCAGTTCTTC. Encoded protein: CVDQRGNNEQFF.

Of note for this clone: One junction end does not reproduce the germline sequence, and a read error may be involved. The V gene is TRBV7-7, the J gene TRBJ2-1; TRBD2 agrees at 9 bases. The CDR3 consists of 15 residues. The germline CDR1 and CDR2 sequences are SSHAT and FNYEAQ (reference sequence). Here the CDR3 reads CASSLGVAGVNEQFF. As DNA, the CDR3 is TGTGCTAGCAGCTTAGGGGTAGCGGGAGTCAATGAGCAGTTCTTC.

This sequence joins TRBV11-2 and TRBJ1-2; tentatively, D is TRBD1 (5 bases). The germline gives CDR1 SGHAT, CDR2 FQNNGV. Trimming pared 1 base from V and 4 bases from J, leaving 22 bases between. This CDR3 has 18 residues. DNA of the CDR3: TGTGCCAGCAGCTTAGTCCCCACGGGGGGTGCAGGATCCTATGGCTACACCTTC. The encoded protein is CASSLVPTGGAGSYGYTF.

CDR3 region: CAWNLDGYTF. The DNA for the CDR3 is TGTGCCTGGAATCTCGATGGCTACACCTTC. V is TRBV30 and J is TRBJ1-2; D is uncertain. This CDR3 is 10 amino acids long. V lost 4 bases and J 6 bases, leaving 6 bases between the germline ends. Germline V gene sequence: CDR1 GTSNPN, CDR2 SVGIG (reference sequence). The full variable domain, rest sourced from reference TRBV30 and TRBJ1-2, is SQTIHQWPATLVQPVGSPLSLECTVEGTSNPNLYWYRQAAGRGLQLLFYSVGIGQISSEVPQNLSASRPQDRQFILSSKKLLLSDSGFYLCAWNLDGYTFGSGTRLTVV.

The chain uses TRBV6-5 and TRBJ2-7, with 8 bases fitting TRBD1. Trimming took 6 bases from V and 3 from J; bases not matched to a gene: 4. Germline CDR1 is MNHEY and CDR2 is SVGAGI. This CDR3 is 13 amino acids long. This CDR3 reads CASSRDRFYEQYF. The CDR3 region has the DNA TGTGCCAGCAGCCGGGACAGGTTCTACGAGCAGTACTTC.

The chain has TRBV5-1 and TRBJ1-1; D is perhaps TRBD1 (5 bases). The germline V gene has CDR1 SGHRS and CDR2 YFSETQ. V was pared by 4 bases and J by 0 bases, with 16 bases between. This CDR3 has 16 residues. CDR3 loop: CASSPGQAIMNTEAFF. CDR3 in DNA: TGCGCCAGCAGCCCGGGGCAGGCCATCATGAACACTGAAGCTTTCTTT.

This clone was found once. CDR3 amino acids: CASSRLNEQFF. Written as DNA, the CDR3 is TGTGCCAGCAGCCGACTTAATGAGCAGTTCTTC. The chain carries TRBV7-8 and TRBJ2-1; D gene uncertain. V gave up 5 bases and J gave up 7 bases, with 6 bases separating them. The germline gives CDR1 SGHVS, CDR2 FQNEAQ. The length of the CDR3 is 11 residues.

This rearrangement joins TRBV5-1 to TRBJ1-1; D is ambiguous. In germline, CDR1 is SGHRS, CDR2 YFSETQ. The CDR3 is made up of 12 amino acids. Trimming took off 5 bases at V and 4 bases at J, with 9 bases between the two ends. CDR3 in amino acids: CASRAGGTEAFF. CDR3 nucleotide sequence: TGCGCCAGCAGAGCGGGAGGCACTGAAGCTTTCTTT.

This clone is a singleton in its sample. This chain connects TRBV6-2 or TRBV6-3 to TRBJ1-4, with D unclear. This CDR3 is built from 14 residues. Between the trimmed V and J ends, which lost 5 bases and 7 bases, there was a span of 14 bases. Germline CDR1 and CDR2: MNHEY and SVGEGT. This CDR3 reads CASSPRAPGEKLFF. The CDR3 DNA is TGTGCCAGCAGTCCCCGCGCCCCAGGTGAAAAACTGTTTTTT.

In DNA, the CDR3 is TGCGCCAGCAGCCAAGTTGGGTCGGGGGTGCATGGCAATCAGCCCCAGCATTTT. Residues: CASSQVGSGVHGNQPQHF. The chain couples TRBV4-1 to TRBJ1-5; D may be TRBD1 (5 bases). Trimming shortened V by 1 base and J by 2 bases, and 18 bases separated the two germline ends. Per the germline V gene, CDR1 is MGHRA and CDR2 is YSYEKL. The CDR3 totals 18 residues.

The rearrangement joins TRBV28 to TRBJ1-4, with D tentatively TRBD1 (5 bases). V lost 3 bases and J lost 8, with 19 bases in between. Germline CDR1 and CDR2: MDHEN and SYDVKM. The CDR3 is 16 amino acids. CDR3 region: CASSLILGLNLEKLFF. CDR3 nucleotide sequence: TGTGCCAGCAGTTTGATTCTGGGACTAAATTTGGAAAAACTGTTTTTT.

The V call is TRBV2, the J call TRBJ1-4; 11 bases align to TRBD1. CDR3 length: 15 amino acids. Trimming removed 6 bases from V and 1 base from J; junction bases left unmatched: 1. Germline CDR1 is SNHLY and CDR2 is FYNNEI. The DNA of the CDR3 is TGTGCCAGCAGGGGGACAGGGGGAACTAATGAAAAACTGTTTTTT. This codes for CASRGTGGTNEKLFF.

The chain joins TRBV18 to TRBJ1-6; 12 bases map to TRBD1. The CDR3 consists of 18 residues. Trimming took 2 bases from V and 9 from J; bases not matched to a gene: 11. Germline values: CDR1 KGHSH, CDR2 LQKENI. The CDR3 DNA is TGTGCCAGCTCACCAGTACCGGGACAGGGGGCCCAGCGTTCACCCCTCCACTTT. It is translated as CASSPVPGQGAQRSPLHF. Filled out from reference TRBV18 and TRBJ1-6, the complete variable domain reads NAGVMQNPRHLVRRRGQEARLRCSPMKGHSHVYWYRQLPEEGLKFMVYLQKENIIDESGMPKERFSAEFPKEGPSILRIQQVVRGDSAAYFCASSPVPGQGAQRSPLHFGNGTRLTVT.

The V gene is TRBV2, the J gene TRBJ1-1; D is undetermined. Germline assignment: CDR1 SNHLY and CDR2 FYNNEI. The CDR3 has 14 amino acids. V was pared by 6 bases and J by 3 bases, with 14 bases between. CDR3 nucleotides: TGTGCCAGCAGACGGGCCCTCGAGGACACTGAAGCTTTCTTT. Translated, it gives CASRRALEDTEAFF.

A note on this clone: The CDR3 end shows no conserved phenylalanine or tryptophan, and so a read error is likely. The CDR3 bases are TGTGCCAGCAGGGCTCGTTGCAGCGGGCACTACGAGCAGTACTCC. Its translation is CASRARCSGHYEQYS. The J gene is TRBJ2-7, the V gene TRBV5-8, with D perhaps matching TRBD2 (6 bases). V was pared by 5 bases and J by 3 bases, with 18 bases between. Per germline, CDR1 SGHTS and CDR2 YDEGEE. The CDR3 extends over 15 amino acids.